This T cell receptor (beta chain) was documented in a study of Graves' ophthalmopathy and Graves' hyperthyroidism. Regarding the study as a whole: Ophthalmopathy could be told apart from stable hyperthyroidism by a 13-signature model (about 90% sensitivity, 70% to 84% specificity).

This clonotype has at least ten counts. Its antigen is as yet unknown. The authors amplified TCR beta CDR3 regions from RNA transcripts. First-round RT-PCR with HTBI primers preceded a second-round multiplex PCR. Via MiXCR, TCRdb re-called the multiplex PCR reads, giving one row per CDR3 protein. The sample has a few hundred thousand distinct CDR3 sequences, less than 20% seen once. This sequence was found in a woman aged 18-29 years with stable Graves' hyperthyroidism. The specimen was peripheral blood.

CDR3 sequence reads: CSVPPSGGGETQYF. As DNA, the CDR3 is TGCAGTGTTCCCCCCAGCGGTGGGGGAGAGACCCAGTACTTC. The chain links TRBV20-1 to TRBJ2-5, with D tentatively TRBD1 or TRBD2 (5 bases each). The V end lost 7 bases, the J end lost 4 bases, and 19 bases lay between the germline ends. Germline CDR1 DFQATT, CDR2 SNEGSKA (reference sequence). The CDR3 has 14 amino acids.